Listed below are T cell receptor beta chains from one sample, sequenced in a study of blood T cells in healthy people across ages. From the 5' RACE reads, TCRdb called clonotypes with MiXCR, one entry per CDR3 protein. Among 1 million or so distinct CDR3 sequences listed, 45% were seen once. The source material was blood. The receptors derive from a woman aged 60-70 years in good health. CDR3s include the opening cysteine and the closing phenylalanine or tryptophan. A D gene is named only where the DNA matches it firmly. A clone size is listed for some rows: how often the clone was seen (once, few, many), or a class if it is expanded.

>many|TRBV5-1|-|TRBJ2-7
CASSPGTGSEEQYF
TGCGCCAGCAGCCCCGGTACAGGGTCGGAGGAGCAGTACTTC
>few|TRBV11-2|-|TRBJ2-3
CASSEAGSLTDTQYF
TGTGCCAGCAGTGAGGCGGGGAGTCTCACAGATACGCAGTATTTT
>-|TRBV20-1|-|TRBJ1-1
CSSRGANTEAFF
TGCAGCTCCAGGGGAGCGAACACTGAAGCTTTCTTT
>-|TRBV7-9|-|TRBJ2-7
CASSPSGQGPYEQYF
TGTGCCAGCAGCCCATCCGGCCAGGGGCCCTACGAGCAGTACTTT
>-|TRBV5-1|TRBD1|TRBJ1-1
CASSWGQAFNTEAFF
TGCGCCAGCAGCTGGGGACAGGCCTTCAACACTGAAGCTTTCTTT
>-|TRBV5-1|-|TRBJ2-7
CASSLTTGSLYEQYF
TGCGCCAGCAGCCTAACGACAGGTTCCCTCTACGAGCAGTACTTC
>once|TRBV5-5|TRBD1|TRBJ2-2
CASSSRQGSAGELFF
TGTGCCAGCAGCTCAAGACAGGGGTCGGCCGGGGAGCTGTTTTTT
>-|TRBV14|TRBD1|TRBJ2-1
CASKGDRSYNVQFF
TGTGCCAGCAAGGGGGACAGATCCTACAATGTGCAGTTCTTC
>-|TRBV3-1|TRBD1|TRBJ2-5
CASSHYRGWETQYF
TGTGCCAGCAGCCATTACAGGGGATGGGAGACCCAGTACTTC
>few|TRBV11-2|TRBD1|TRBJ2-1
CASQLEGQGAYEQFF
TGTGCCAGCCAACTCGAGGGACAGGGGGCATATGAGCAGTTCTTC
>-|TRBV10-3|TRBD2|TRBJ2-7
CAISGPGTSGISHNEQYF
TGTGCCATCAGTGGCCCCGGGACTAGCGGGATTTCGCACAATGAGCAGTACTTC
>-|TRBV5-1|-|TRBJ1-1
CASSLDRARDTEAFF
TGCGCCAGCAGCTTGGATCGGGCCAGGGACACTGAAGCTTTCTTT
>-|TRBV7-2|-|TRBJ2-3
CASSFSSTDTQYF
TGTGCCAGCAGTTTTTCTAGCACAGATACGCAGTATTTT
>few|TRBV7-6|TRBD1|TRBJ2-6
CASSALTGLPSGANVLTF
TGTGCCAGCAGCGCCTTGACAGGGCTTCCCTCTGGGGCCAACGTCCTGACTTTC
>-|TRBV20-1|TRBD1|TRBJ2-5
CSAAQGAVQETQYF
TGCAGTGCTGCCCAGGGGGCGGTCCAAGAGACCCAGTACTTC
>-|TRBV24-1|TRBD2|TRBJ2-3
CATSDGGGRTDTQYF
TGTGCCACCAGTGATGGCGGGGGGCGTACAGATACGCAGTATTTT
>-|TRBV20-1|-|TRBJ2-3
CSARRPGTSADTQYF
TGCAGTGCTAGACGTCCGGGGACATCCGCAGATACGCAGTATTTT
>-|TRBV5-1|-|TRBJ2-1
CASCPVRGNEQFF
TGCGCCAGCTGCCCGGTCCGGGGCAACGAGCAGTTCTTC
>few|TRBV5-5|TRBD1|TRBJ2-4
CASSLLFRDSLPEQYF
TGTGCCAGCAGCCTGCTTTTCCGGGACAGCCTCCCTGAGCAGTACTTC
>-|TRBV27|TRBD2|TRBJ2-7
CAGSFAGGSSYNEQYF
TGTGCCGGCAGTTTCGCGGGAGGGAGCTCCTACAATGAGCAGTACTTC
>-|TRBV7-2|-|TRBJ2-7
CASSTRPGATYEQYF
TGTGCCAGCAGCACACGTCCGGGAGCCACCTACGAGCAGTACTTC
>-|TRBV20-1|-|TRBJ2-5
CSASAWEAGGGTQYF
TGCAGTGCTAGTGCGTGGGAGGCCGGTGGAGGGACCCAGTACTTC
>few|TRBV20-1|-|TRBJ2-1
CSAPKDTSYNEQFF
TGCAGTGCCCCGAAAGACACATCCTACAATGAGCAGTTCTTC